One and the same sample provided the 29 T cell receptor beta chains below, sequenced in a study of blood T cell repertoires in COVID-19 (dated by TCRdb to the early 2020s). The library was obtained by the immunoSEQ multiplex PCR assay. The clones in this table, taken by TCRdb from immuneACCESS, are in-frame only. Not every clone is retained; where verified, under half of the shortfall comes from an unresolved V gene, and the cause of the rest is unknown. The sample data list roughly 73,000 clones, and around 90% of these were observed just once. About 1.5% of the sample belongs to the ten largest clones. Sequencing used peripheral blood. These TCRs come from a human donor in a cohort sampled during active COVID-19.

The chain has TRBV5-1 and TRBJ1-1, with 9 bases fitting TRBD1. V dropped 0 bases and J dropped 0; count of bases not matched to a gene: 6. The germline gives CDR1 SGHRS, CDR2 YFSETQ. This CDR3 contains 17 residues. CDR3 residues: CASSLGDREFMNTEAFF. The CDR3 DNA reads as TGCGCCAGCAGCTTGGGGGACAGGGAGTTCATGAACACTGAAGCTTTCTTT.

This clone was recorded only once. In nucleotides, the CDR3 is TGTGCCAGCAGCACCCGACAGGAGACGAACACCGGGGAGCTGTTTTTT. It is translated as CASSTRQETNTGELFF. V usage is TRBV21-1 and J usage is TRBJ2-2; the table's TRBD1 call for D was not verified on the DNA. TRBV21-1 is labeled a pseudogene. This CDR3 region has 16 residues.

The chain has TRBV5-1 and TRBJ2-1, with 12 bases matching TRBD2. Trimming cost V 2 bases and J 4 bases; bases outside gene matches: 4. The CDR3 totals 16 residues. CDR1 is SGHRS, CDR2 YFSETQ, per germline. CDR3 DNA: TGCGCCAGCAGCTTAGATGGACTAGCGGGGTACAATGAGCAGTTCTTC. Protein product: CASSLDGLAGYNEQFF.

The V and J genes are TRBV3-1 (or the pseudogene TRBV3-2) and TRBJ2-3; D not resolved. The CDR3 is made up of 13 amino acids. Trimming took off 4 bases at V and 0 bases at J, with 5 bases between the two ends. Looked up from germline, CDR1 is LGHDT and CDR2 is YNNKEL (reference sequence). The CDR3 DNA is TGTGCCAGCAGCCTCAGAAGCACAGATACGCAGTATTTT. Translation: CASSLRSTDTQYF.

The rearrangement joins TRBV18 to TRBJ1-4; TRBD1 is a possible D gene (5 bases). Looked up from germline, CDR1 is KGHSH and CDR2 is LQKENI. V lost 1 base, J lost 5 bases, and 8 bases lay in between. The CDR3 covers 14 residues. DNA of the CDR3: TGTGCCAGCTCACCACAGGGGTGGAATGAAAAACTGTTTTTT. This translates into CASSPQGWNEKLFF.

This clone occurred once. The chain has TRBV5-1 and TRBJ2-1, with D unclear. The CDR3 extends over 15 amino acids. V was clipped by 0 bases and J by 2 bases, with 9 bases between them. Germline V gene data show CDR1 as SGHRS and CDR2 as YFSETQ. This CDR3 reads CASSLVAETYNEQFF. The CDR3 DNA is TGCGCCAGCAGCTTGGTGGCGGAAACCTACAATGAGCAGTTCTTC.

This clone was observed once. The chain has TRBV6-5 and TRBJ1-1; TRBD1 is a possible D gene (6 bases). The CDR3 has 13 amino acids. The germline V gene has CDR1 MNHEY and CDR2 SVGAGI. Trimming removed 6 bases from V and 8 bases from J, with 16 bases in between. The CDR3 coding sequence is TGTGCCAGCAGGATCGGAAGGGGGTTCGAAGCTTTCTTT. Encoded protein: CASRIGRGFEAFF.

About this clone itself: This may be a read error, as it is one base from a much larger clone. Other DNA sequences in this specimen translate into the identical CDR3. The chain combines TRBV9 with TRBJ2-2, with 10 bases aligning to TRBD2. The CDR3 runs 16 residues. CDR1 is SGDLS, CDR2 YYNGEE, per germline. CDR3: CASSVVPSGSPGELFF. CDR3 sequence (DNA): TGTGCCAGCAGCGTAGTGCCTAGCGGGAGCCCCGGGGAACTGTTTTTT.

This chain connects TRBV4-1 to TRBJ2-1; TRBD1 aligns across 10 bases. This CDR3 comprises 15 residues. Germline-derived CDR1 and CDR2 are MGHRA and YSYEKL. Trimming took 4 bases from V and 6 from J; bases not matched to a gene: 6. CDR3 bases: TGCGCCAGCAGCCCGGGACAGGGGTTCGGCAATGAGCAGTTCTTC. Its protein is CASSPGQGFGNEQFF.

The chain joins TRBV5-8 to TRBJ2-4; D gene ambiguous. V lost 5 bases and J lost 1, with 13 bases in between. CDR1 is SGHTS, CDR2 YDEGEE, per germline. The CDR3 contains 15 residues. The CDR3, as DNA: TGTGCCAGCAGTGCGGCGGTGGGTGCCAAAAACATTCAGTACTTC. This translates into CASSAAVGAKNIQYF.

The sample holds one count of this clone. The CDR3, as DNA: TGTGCCAGCCGAAAGGGGTGGGCGGCAGATACGCAGTATTTT. This sequence encodes CASRKGWAADTQYF. This chain joins TRBV19 and TRBJ2-3; TRBD1 is a possible D gene (5 bases). Germline CDR1 reads LNHDA; CDR2 reads SQIVND (reference sequence). V was pared by 9 bases and J by 4 bases, with 17 bases between. This CDR3 contains 14 residues.

J is TRBJ1-5 and V is TRBV6-1; TRBD1 is a possible D gene (5 bases). Trimming stripped 2 bases from V and 4 bases from J, with 18 bases between. Germline loops: CDR1 MNHNS, CDR2 SASEGT. The CDR3 extends over 17 amino acids. The CDR3 region is CASSEIMGRVGNQPQHF. The CDR3 region has the DNA TGTGCCAGCAGTGAAATTATGGGCAGGGTAGGGAATCAGCCCCAGCATTTT.

The J gene is TRBJ2-3, the V gene TRBV12-5, with TRBD1 matching 8 bases. CDR1 and CDR2 (germline): LGHNT, FRNRAP. The CDR3 has 21 amino acids. The V gene end was trimmed by 7 bases and the J gene end by 0 bases; junction bases not matched to a gene: 24. The CDR3 DNA is TGTGCTAGTGTTTTCTTTGGGACAGGTCTTTCTCTCCCCGCTAGCACAGATACGCAGTATTTT. This translates into CASVFFGTGLSLPASTDTQYF.

V gene TRBV20-1 combines with J gene TRBJ2-3; 10 bases are shared with TRBD2. CDR1 is DFQATT and CDR2 is SNEGSKA in the germline V gene (reference sequence). This CDR3 spans 15 amino acids. V dropped 3 bases and J dropped 1; count of bases not matched to a gene: 4. The CDR3 here is CSASGGLAGTDTQYF. In DNA, the CDR3 is TGCAGTGCTAGTGGAGGACTAGCGGGCACAGATACGCAGTATTTT.

This CDR3 is CSVVQGPGEKLFF. The CDR3 DNA reads as TGCAGCGTCGTTCAGGGGCCCGGCGAAAAACTGTTTTTT. The chain is built from TRBV29-1 and TRBJ1-4, with D maybe TRBD1 (6 bases). This CDR3 region has 13 residues. Germline values: CDR1 SQVTM, CDR2 ANQGSEA. The V end lost 6 bases, the J end lost 8 bases, and 16 bases lay between the germline ends. The full variable domain, completed using reference TRBV29-1 and TRBJ1-4, is SAVISQKPSRDICQRGTSLTIQCQVDSQVTMMFWYRQQPGQSLTLIATANQGSEATYESGFVIDKFPISRPNLTFSTLTVSNMSPEDSSIYLCSVVQGPGEKLFFGSGTQLSVL.

The V call is TRBV28, the J call TRBJ2-7; 10 nucleotides match TRBD1. The CDR3 is made up of 14 amino acids. Germline loops: CDR1 MDHEN, CDR2 SYDVKM. With 4 bases clipped from V and 9 bases from J, the junction kept 9 bases outside the gene matches. CDR3 coding DNA: TGTGCCAGCAGTTCCGCCGGGACAGGGGAAGGGCAGTACGTC. It yields the protein CASSSAGTGEGQYV.

This clone was detected only once. This chain links TRBV7-3 with TRBJ2-1; tentatively, D is TRBD2 (6 bases). Germline values: CDR1 SGHTA, CDR2 FQGTGA. The CDR3 runs 12 residues. Trimming pared 5 bases from V and 9 bases from J, leaving 11 bases between. CDR3 sequence: CASSPGGGEQFF. CDR3 coding DNA: TGTGCCAGCAGCCCTGGGGGAGGTGAGCAGTTCTTC.

The chain carries TRBV5-6 and TRBJ2-5, with D possibly matching TRBD2 (5 bases). The CDR3 runs 12 residues. V gave up 0 bases and J gave up 10 bases, with 10 bases separating them. Germline lookup yields CDR1 SGHDT and CDR2 YYEEEE. CDR3 coding DNA: TGTGCCAGCAGCTTGGGAGGGCCGTACCAGTACTTC. As protein: CASSLGGPYQYF. The whole variable domain, remainder taken from reference TRBV5-6 and TRBJ2-5, is DAGVTQSPTHLIKTRGQQVTLRCSPKSGHDTVSWYQQALGQGPQFIFQYYEEEERQRGNFPDRFSGHQFPNYSSELNVNALLLGDSALYLCASSLGGPYQYFGPGTRLLVL.

This clone was observed a handful of times. The rearrangement uses TRBV19 and TRBJ1-5; D unclear. The germline V and J ends were trimmed by 3 bases and 0 bases, with 18 bases remaining between them. The V gene's germline CDR1 is LNHDA and CDR2 SQIVND (reference sequence). The CDR3 is 18 residues long. The CDR3 nucleotides read TGTGCCAGTAGTATGCAGAAAGGGAGTACTTATAGCAATCAGCCCCAGCATTTT. Its translation: CASSMQKGSTYSNQPQHF.

The chain uses TRBV5-1 and TRBJ2-5, with TRBD2 matching over 8 bases. J gave up 5 bases and V 4 bases, and 16 bases lay outside the gene matches. CDR1 and CDR2 from the germline V gene are SGHRS and YFSETQ. This CDR3 spans 17 amino acids. The CDR3 bases are TGCGCCAGCAGCCCACGCGGCCCGGGAGGGGGAGGCGAGACCCAGTACTTC. Amino acid sequence: CASSPRGPGGGGETQYF.

The CDR3 loop is CASSVSLGSFSNQPQHF. CDR3 sequence (DNA): TGTGCCAGTAGTGTATCCCTTGGGAGTTTTAGCAATCAGCCCCAGCATTTT. The chain couples TRBV19 to TRBJ1-5, with unresolved D. Trimming cost V 5 bases and J 0 bases, with 17 bases left between them. The V gene's germline CDR1 is LNHDA and CDR2 SQIVND (reference sequence). This CDR3 comprises 17 residues.

J is TRBJ2-6 and V is TRBV15; D uncertain. This CDR3 comprises 17 residues. Trimming took 0 bases from V and 3 from J, leaving 12 bases between them. The V gene's germline CDR1 is LNHNV and CDR2 YYDKDF (reference sequence). CDR3: CATSRDARSNGANVLTF. The CDR3 coding sequence is TGTGCCACCAGCAGAGACGCCAGGTCGAATGGGGCCAACGTCCTGACTTTC. The whole variable domain, remainder taken from reference TRBV15 and TRBJ2-6, is DAMVIQNPRYQVTQFGKPVTLSCSQTLNHNVMYWYQQKSSQAPKLLFHYYDKDFNNEADTPDNFQSRRPNTSFCFLDIRSPGLGDTAMYLCATSRDARSNGANVLTFGAGSRLTVL.

This chain links TRBV10-3 with TRBJ2-3; 8 bases map to TRBD2. CDR1 is ENHRY, CDR2 SYGVKD, per germline. Unmatched junction bases numbered 5, after V lost 6 bases and J lost 0 bases. The CDR3 extends over 15 amino acids. The chain's CDR3 is CAIRGSSGSTDTQYF. CDR3 in DNA: TGTGCCATCAGGGGATCTAGCGGGAGCACAGATACGCAGTATTTT.

The gene calls are TRBV4-1 and TRBJ1-2; possible D gene TRBD1, 5 bases. This CDR3 is built from 13 residues. Trimming removed 4 bases at V and 4 bases at J, with 10 bases between. The germline V gene encodes CDR1 MGHRA and CDR2 YSYEKL. CDR3 sequence: CASSPAGGYGYTF. The CDR3 nucleotides read TGCGCCAGCAGCCCGGCGGGGGGCTATGGCTACACCTTC.

The CDR3 here is CASSAGTASTDTQYF. CDR3 DNA sequence: TGTGCCAGCAGCGCAGGGACAGCAAGCACAGATACGCAGTATTTT. The chain recombines TRBV5-4 with TRBJ2-3; 7 positions match TRBD1. The CDR3 is 15 amino acids. Germline lookup yields CDR1 SGHNT and CDR2 YYREEE (reference sequence). Germline trimming cut 4 bases from V and 0 bases from J; bases unmatched to any gene: 5.

V and J are TRBV3-1 (or the pseudogene TRBV3-2) and TRBJ2-4; D possibly corresponds to TRBD2 (5 bases). Germline lookup yields CDR1 LGHDT and CDR2 YNNKEL (reference sequence). With 0 bases removed from V and 6 bases from J, the gap between germline ends came to 9 bases. This CDR3 has 14 residues. CDR3 DNA sequence: TGTGCCAGCAGCCAAGATGATACTAGAAACATTCAGTACTTC. As protein: CASSQDDTRNIQYF.

The V and J genes are TRBV11-2 and TRBJ2-3; TRBD2 might be the D (6 bases). The CDR3 covers 15 residues. Trimming took off 10 bases at V and 0 bases at J, with 17 bases between the two ends. Germline V CDR1 and CDR2: SGHAT, FQNNGV. The CDR3 DNA follows: TGTGCCATCCGGGGGACGCCATCTAGCACAGATACGCAGTATTTT. As protein: CAIRGTPSSTDTQYF. Looking up the rest from reference TRBV11-2 and TRBJ2-3 gives the full variable domain: EAGVAQSPRYKIIEKRQSVAFWCNPISGHATLYWYQQILGQGPKLLIQFQNNGVVDDSQLPKDRFSAERLKGVDSTLKIQPAKLEDSAVYLCAIRGTPSSTDTQYFGPGTRLTVL.

The CDR3 nucleotides read TGTGCCAGTAGACAGGGGGTGAATGAAAAACTGTTTTTT. It specifies CASRQGVNEKLFF. V and J are TRBV19 and TRBJ1-4, with 8 bases fitting TRBD1. CDR1 and CDR2 (germline): LNHDA, SQIVND (reference sequence). The CDR3 spans 13 residues. After removal of 6 bases from V and 5 bases from J, the junction contained 2 bases not matched to a gene. Filled out from reference TRBV19 and TRBJ1-4, the complete variable domain reads DGGITQSPKYLFRKEGQNVTLSCEQNLNHDAMYWYRQDPGQGLRLIYYSQIVNDFQKGDIAEGYSVSREKKESFPLTVTSAQKNPTAFYLCASRQGVNEKLFFGSGTQLSVL.

V is TRBV28 and J is TRBJ1-5; no definite D call. Trimming removed 3 bases from V and 0 bases from J, with 9 bases in between. Germline lookup yields CDR1 MDHEN and CDR2 SYDVKM. This CDR3 has 15 amino acids. The CDR3 here is CASSLGPNSNQPQHF. The DNA for the CDR3 is TGTGCCAGCAGTTTGGGCCCTAATAGCAATCAGCCCCAGCATTTT.